Listed here are 13 T cell receptor beta chains from one sample, sequenced in a study of OX40 agonist ivuxolimab in advanced cancers. Libraries came from the immunoSEQ multiplex PCR assay. Held by TCRdb, this immuneACCESS table contains in-frame sequences only and omits some clones. Under half of the omission traces to an unresolved V gene where checked; the cause of the rest is unknown. The sample table holds roughly 80,000 clones, of which roughly 80% were seen once. Around 2.9% of the sample is taken by the ten largest. The specimen comprised CD4+ or CD8+ T cells sorted from blood, sampled in a trial of the OX40 agonist ivuxolimab. Receptor source: an adult with an advanced solid tumor such as melanoma, head and neck, liver or kidney cancer.

V gene TRBV18 combines with J gene TRBJ1-2; weak D call: TRBD1 (6 bases). The CDR3 loop spans 14 amino acids. Germline V gene sequence: CDR1 KGHSH, CDR2 LQKENI. The germline V and J ends were trimmed by 9 bases and 7 bases, with 21 bases remaining between them. In DNA, the CDR3 is TGTGCCAGGAGACAGGTCTCTTCGACTTTTGGCTACACCTTC. It is translated as CARRQVSSTFGYTF.

The J gene is TRBJ2-7, the V gene TRBV11-2, with TRBD1 identical over 7 bases. The CDR3 is made up of 16 amino acids. Per the germline V gene, CDR1 is SGHAT and CDR2 is FQNNGV. Losses at the gene ends were 1 base for V and 2 bases for J; bases not matched to a gene: 8. The DNA of the CDR3 is TGTGCCAGCAGCTTAGCTGATTCAGGGGGTACCTACGAGCAGTACGTC. This gives the protein CASSLADSGGTYEQYV.

The genes are TRBV4-2 and TRBJ1-2, with TRBD1 as a possible D gene (5 bases). Trimming removed 5 bases from V and 4 bases from J, with 11 bases in between. Per germline, CDR1 LGHNA and CDR2 YNFKEQ. The CDR3 is 13 amino acids. For the CDR3, the DNA is TGTGCCAGCAGCGACCAGGGCATCTATGGCTACACCTTC. It codes for CASSDQGIYGYTF.

This clone showed up just once. The V gene is TRBV6-1, the J gene TRBJ1-2, with D hard to call. Per germline, CDR1 MNHNS and CDR2 SASEGT. Between the trimmed V and J ends, which lost 1 base and 4 bases, there was a span of 10 bases. The CDR3 is 14 residues long. The DNA for the CDR3 is TGTGCCAGCAGTGAAGGGTCCCCCCGCTATGGCTACACCTTC. Translation gives CASSEGSPRYGYTF.

The chain recombines TRBV19 with TRBJ1-2; D unresolved. V was shortened by 2 bases and J by 3 bases, with 7 bases between the two germline ends. CDR1 is LNHDA and CDR2 is SQIVND in the germline V gene (reference sequence). CDR3 length equals 13 residues. CDR3 residues: CASSIRSDYGYTF. DNA for the CDR3: TGTGCCAGTAGTATAAGATCAGACTATGGCTACACCTTC.

The rearrangement uses TRBV28 and TRBJ2-7; D not resolved. The V end lost 4 bases, the J end lost 1 base, and 14 bases lay between the germline ends. The CDR3 is 15 residues long. Germline V CDR1 and CDR2: MDHEN, SYDVKM. The CDR3, as DNA: TGTGCCAGCAGTTCTATGTCTCCAGGATCCTACGAGCAGTACGTC. Its protein is CASSSMSPGSYEQYV.

The genes are TRBV2 and TRBJ2-5; tentative D call: TRBD1 (6 bases). This CDR3 comprises 14 residues. Trimming pared 6 bases from V and 1 base from J, leaving 12 bases between. Germline values: CDR1 SNHLY, CDR2 FYNNEI. The CDR3 nucleotides are TGTGCCAGCAGCCCCACAGGGAGCCAAGAGACCCAGTACTTC. Translated, it gives CASSPTGSQETQYF.

The V and J genes are TRBV7-2 and TRBJ1-1; TRBD1 matches at 9 bases. The V gene's germline CDR1 is SGHTA and CDR2 FQGNSA. The CDR3 length is 13 residues. The V and J ends lost 3 bases and 11 bases, in that order; junction bases with no gene match: 7. The CDR3 bases are TGTGCCAGCAGCTTCCGGGACAGGGATTTTGCTTTCTTT. Encoded protein: CASSFRDRDFAFF. Complete variable domain (other parts from reference TRBV7-2 and TRBJ1-1): GAGVSQSPSNKVTEKGKDVELRCDPISGHTALYWYRQSLGQGLEFLIYFQGNSAPDKSGLPSDRFSAERTGGSVSTLTIQRTQQEDSAVYLCASSFRDRDFAFFGQGTRLTVV.

The chain recombines TRBV9 with TRBJ1-4, with 7 nucleotides matching TRBD1. The germline CDR1 and CDR2 sequences are SGDLS and YYNGEE. Trimming removed 0 bases from V and 7 bases from J; junction bases left unmatched: 12. The CDR3 sequence is 17 residues long. CDR3 bases: TGTGCCAGCAGCGTAGGATCCGGGGACAGTGGGATTGAAAAACTGTTTTTT. It encodes CASSVGSGDSGIEKLFF.

CDR3: CASSTQGADGNEQFF. The CDR3 nucleotides are TGCGCCAGCAGCACGCAGGGGGCAGATGGCAATGAGCAGTTCTTC. V gene TRBV5-1 combines with J gene TRBJ2-1; 8 nucleotides align to TRBD1. Germline trimming cut 4 bases from V and 6 bases from J; bases unmatched to any gene: 9. CDR3 length: 15 amino acids. CDR1 is SGHRS and CDR2 is YFSETQ in the germline V gene.

The chain links TRBV30 to TRBJ1-6; maybe TRBD1 (6 bases). V shed 4 bases and J shed 7 bases, with 14 bases lying between them. The CDR3 sequence is 14 residues long. From germline, CDR1 is GTSNPN and CDR2 SVGIG (reference sequence). Written as DNA, the CDR3 is TGTGCCTGGACCAAACAGGGCCGAAATTCACCCCTCCACTTT. Translation: CAWTKQGRNSPLHF.

The chain employs TRBV4-2 and TRBJ1-4; 9 nucleotides align to TRBD1. The CDR3 has 14 amino acids. Germline CDR1 LGHNA, CDR2 YNFKEQ. V shed 4 bases, J shed 8 bases, and the junction held 5 bases outside the gene matches. The CDR3, as DNA: TGTGCCAGCAGCCTGGGACAGGGTACAGAAAAACTGTTTTTT. This codes for CASSLGQGTEKLFF.

V is TRBV5-1 and J is TRBJ1-1; D is uncertain. CDR1 is SGHRS, CDR2 YFSETQ, per germline. Trimming stripped 0 bases from V and 5 bases from J, with 8 bases between. The CDR3 is 13 residues long. The CDR3 protein is CASSLAQETEAFF. In DNA, the CDR3 is TGCGCCAGCAGCTTGGCCCAGGAAACTGAAGCTTTCTTT.